One and the same sample provided the 2 T cell receptor beta chains below, sequenced in a study of OX40 agonist ivuxolimab in advanced cancers. Receptors were amplified or captured by the immunoSEQ multiplex PCR assay. In its TCRdb copy, this immuneACCESS table keeps in-frame sequences only and misses some clones. Where compared with another copy, unresolved V genes explain less than half of these, and the others have no known cause. The sample table shows 40,000 to 45,000 clones, and roughly 90% are seen once. The ten largest account for 9.5% to 13% of the sample. The specimen was CD4+ or CD8+ T cells sorted from blood, collected in a trial of the OX40 agonist ivuxolimab. The receptors come from an adult with an advanced solid tumor such as melanoma, head and neck, liver or kidney cancer.

This clone was counted a few times. CDR3 sequence: CASSTTSGRLLYF. The DNA of the CDR3 is TGTGCCAGCAGCACAACTAGCGGGAGGCTCCTGTACTTC. The rearrangement uses TRBV7-9 and TRBJ2-5; 12 bases match TRBD2. V was pared by 5 bases and J by 13 bases, with 8 bases of the junction left unmatched. This CDR3 has 13 residues. Germline V lookup: CDR1 SEHNR, CDR2 FQNEAQ (reference sequence).

This clone was detected once. The chain couples TRBV7-2 to TRBJ2-1; no definite D call. The CDR3 runs to 13 residues. The V end lost 5 bases, the J end lost 2 bases, and 7 bases lay between the germline ends. Germline V CDR1 and CDR2: SGHTA, FQGNSA. This chain's CDR3 is CASSPLPYNEQFF. The CDR3 DNA sequence: TGTGCCAGCAGCCCCCTCCCCTACAATGAGCAGTTCTTC. The whole variable domain, remainder taken from reference TRBV7-2 and TRBJ2-1, is GAGVSQSPSNKVTEKGKDVELRCDPISGHTALYWYRQSLGQGLEFLIYFQGNSAPDKSGLPSDRFSAERTGGSVSTLTIQRTQQEDSAVYLCASSPLPYNEQFFGPGTRLTVL.